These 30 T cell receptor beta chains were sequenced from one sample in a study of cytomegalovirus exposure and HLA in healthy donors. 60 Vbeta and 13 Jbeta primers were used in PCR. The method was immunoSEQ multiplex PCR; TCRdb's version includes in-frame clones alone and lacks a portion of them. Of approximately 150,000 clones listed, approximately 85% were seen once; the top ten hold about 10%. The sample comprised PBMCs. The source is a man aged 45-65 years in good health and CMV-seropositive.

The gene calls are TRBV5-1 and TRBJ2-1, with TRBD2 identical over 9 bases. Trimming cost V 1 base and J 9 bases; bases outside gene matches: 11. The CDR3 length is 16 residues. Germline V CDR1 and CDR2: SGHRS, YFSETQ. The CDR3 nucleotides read TGCGCCAGCAGCTTGCAAGGCGGGGGGGCCGTTACTGAGCAGTTCTTC. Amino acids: CASSLQGGGAVTEQFF. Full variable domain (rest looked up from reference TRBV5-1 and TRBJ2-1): KAGVTQTPRYLIKTRGQQVTLSCSPISGHRSVSWYQQTPGQGLQFLFEYFSETQRNKGNFPGRFSGRQFSNSRSEMNVSTLELGDSALYLCASSLQGGGAVTEQFFGPGTRLTVL.

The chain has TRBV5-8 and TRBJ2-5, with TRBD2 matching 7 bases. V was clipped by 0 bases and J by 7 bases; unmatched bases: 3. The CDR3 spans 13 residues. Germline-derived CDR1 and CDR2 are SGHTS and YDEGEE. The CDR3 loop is CASSLEGEGTQYF. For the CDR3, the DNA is TGTGCCAGCAGCTTGGAAGGGGAGGGGACCCAGTACTTC. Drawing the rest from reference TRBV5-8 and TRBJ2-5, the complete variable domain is EAGVTQSPTHLIKTRGQQATLRCSPISGHTSVYWYQQALGLGLQFLLWYDEGEERNRGNFPPRFSGRQFPNYSSELNVNALELEDSALYLCASSLEGEGTQYFGPGTRLLVL.

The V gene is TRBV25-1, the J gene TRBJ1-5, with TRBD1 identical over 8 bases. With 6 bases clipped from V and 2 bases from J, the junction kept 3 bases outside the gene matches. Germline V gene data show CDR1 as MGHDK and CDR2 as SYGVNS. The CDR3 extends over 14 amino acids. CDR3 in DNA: TGTGCCAGCAGCCAGACAGGGGGCAATCAGCCCCAGCATTTT. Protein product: CASSQTGGNQPQHF.

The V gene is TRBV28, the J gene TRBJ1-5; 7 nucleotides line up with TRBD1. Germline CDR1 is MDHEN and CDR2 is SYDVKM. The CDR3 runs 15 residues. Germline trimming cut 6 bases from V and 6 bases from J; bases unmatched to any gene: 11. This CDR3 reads CASSSVTGFGQPQHF. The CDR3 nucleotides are TGTGCCAGCAGCTCCGTGACAGGGTTTGGTCAGCCCCAGCATTTT.

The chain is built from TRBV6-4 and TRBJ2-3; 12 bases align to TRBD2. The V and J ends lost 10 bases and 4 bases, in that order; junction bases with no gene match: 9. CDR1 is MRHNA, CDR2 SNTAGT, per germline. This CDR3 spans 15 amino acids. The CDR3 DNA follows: TGTGCCAACCCAGCGACTAGCGGGAGACCAGATACGCAGTATTTT. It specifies CANPATSGRPDTQYF.

The CDR3 protein is CASSRLTGLSYEQYF. The CDR3 nucleotides are TGTGCCAGCAGCCGCCTGACAGGCCTCTCCTACGAGCAGTACTTC. The genes are TRBV7-2 and TRBJ2-7, with D tentatively TRBD1 (6 bases). CDR1 is SGHTA, CDR2 FQGNSA, per germline. The CDR3 covers 15 residues. The V end lost 5 bases, the J end lost 0 bases, and 14 bases lay between the germline ends. Supplemented by reference TRBV7-2 and TRBJ2-7, the full variable domain reads GAGVSQSPSNKVTEKGKDVELRCDPISGHTALYWYRQSLGQGLEFLIYFQGNSAPDKSGLPSDRFSAERTGGSVSTLTIQRTQQEDSAVYLCASSRLTGLSYEQYFGPGTRLTVT.

The CDR3 bases are TGCGCCAGCAGCCAAGGCACCAGGGACAGCTTCTCTGGGGCCAACGTCCTGACTTTC. Its protein is CASSQGTRDSFSGANVLTF. The chain joins TRBV4-3 to TRBJ2-6; TRBD1 matches at 7 bases. CDR3 length: 19 residues. Trimming took 1 base from V and 0 from J; bases not matched to a gene: 9. Germline values: CDR1 LGHNA, CDR2 YSLEER.

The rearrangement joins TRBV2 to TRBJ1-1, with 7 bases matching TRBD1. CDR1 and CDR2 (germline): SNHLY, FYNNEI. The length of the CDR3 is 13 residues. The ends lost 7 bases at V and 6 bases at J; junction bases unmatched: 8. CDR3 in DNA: TGTGCCAGCAACCCCGGGACAGCCGCTGAAGCTTTCTTT. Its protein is CASNPGTAAEAFF.

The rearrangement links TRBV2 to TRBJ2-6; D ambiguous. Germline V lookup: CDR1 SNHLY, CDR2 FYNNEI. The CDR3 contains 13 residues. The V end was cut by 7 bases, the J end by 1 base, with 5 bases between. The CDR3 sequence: CASTPSGANVLTF. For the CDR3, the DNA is TGTGCCAGCACCCCTTCTGGGGCCAACGTCCTGACTTTC.

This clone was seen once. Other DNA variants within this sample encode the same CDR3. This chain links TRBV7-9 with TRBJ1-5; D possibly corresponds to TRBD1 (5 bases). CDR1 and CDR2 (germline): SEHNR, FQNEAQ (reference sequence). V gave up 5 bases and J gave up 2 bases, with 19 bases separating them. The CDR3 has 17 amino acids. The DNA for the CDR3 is TGTGCCAGCAGCGCCCTGGGAGGGGCGACGGGCAATCAGCCCCAGCATTTT. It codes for CASSALGGATGNQPQHF.

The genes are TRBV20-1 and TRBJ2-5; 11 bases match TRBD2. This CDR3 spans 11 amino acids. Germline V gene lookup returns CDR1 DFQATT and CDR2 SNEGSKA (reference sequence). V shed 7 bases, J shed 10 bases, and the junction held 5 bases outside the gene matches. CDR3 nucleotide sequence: TGCAGTGTTAGCGGGAGGGGGAGCCAGTACTTC. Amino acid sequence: CSVSGRGSQYF.

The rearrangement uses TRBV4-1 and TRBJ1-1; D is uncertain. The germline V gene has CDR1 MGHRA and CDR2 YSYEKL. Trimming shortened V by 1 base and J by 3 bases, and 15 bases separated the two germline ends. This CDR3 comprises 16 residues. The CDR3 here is CASSQVFPRADTEAFF. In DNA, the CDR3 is TGCGCCAGCAGCCAAGTCTTTCCGAGGGCGGACACTGAAGCTTTCTTT.

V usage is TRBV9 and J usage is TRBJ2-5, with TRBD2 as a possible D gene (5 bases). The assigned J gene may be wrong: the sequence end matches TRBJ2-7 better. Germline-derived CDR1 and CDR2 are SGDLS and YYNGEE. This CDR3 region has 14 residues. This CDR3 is CASSVGSGSYEQYF. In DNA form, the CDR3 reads TGTGCCAGCAGCGTAGGAAGCGGCAGTTACGAGCAGTACTTC.

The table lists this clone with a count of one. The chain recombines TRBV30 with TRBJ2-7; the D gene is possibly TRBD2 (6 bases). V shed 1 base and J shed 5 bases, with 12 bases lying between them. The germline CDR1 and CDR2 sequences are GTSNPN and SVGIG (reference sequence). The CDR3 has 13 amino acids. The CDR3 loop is CAWSGRAMDEQYF. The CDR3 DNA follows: TGTGCCTGGAGTGGGAGGGCCATGGACGAGCAGTACTTC.

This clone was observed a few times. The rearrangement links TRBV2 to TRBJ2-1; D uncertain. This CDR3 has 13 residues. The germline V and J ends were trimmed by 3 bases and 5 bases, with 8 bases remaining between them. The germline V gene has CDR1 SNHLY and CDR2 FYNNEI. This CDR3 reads CASSDSRHNEQFF. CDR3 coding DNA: TGTGCCAGCAGTGATTCGCGGCACAATGAGCAGTTCTTC.

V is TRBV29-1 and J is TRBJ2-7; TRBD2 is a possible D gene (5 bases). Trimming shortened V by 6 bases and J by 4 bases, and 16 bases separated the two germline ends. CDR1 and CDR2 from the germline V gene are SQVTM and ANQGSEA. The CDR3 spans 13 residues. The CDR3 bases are TGCAGCGTCCCCCTTGCATCGGGATACGAGCAGTACTTC. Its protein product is CSVPLASGYEQYF.

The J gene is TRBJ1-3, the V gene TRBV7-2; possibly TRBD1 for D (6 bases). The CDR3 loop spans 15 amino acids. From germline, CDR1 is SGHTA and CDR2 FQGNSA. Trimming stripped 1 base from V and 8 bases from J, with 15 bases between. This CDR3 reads CASSLGGHSGDTIYF. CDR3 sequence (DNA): TGTGCCAGCAGCTTAGGGGGGCATTCTGGGGACACCATATATTTT.

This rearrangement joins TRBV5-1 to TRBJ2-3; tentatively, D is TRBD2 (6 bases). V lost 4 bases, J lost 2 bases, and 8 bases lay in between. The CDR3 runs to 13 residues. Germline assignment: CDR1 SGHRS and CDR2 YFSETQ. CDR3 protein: CASSRDSTDTQYF. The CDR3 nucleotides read TGCGCCAGCAGCCGGGACTCCACAGATACGCAGTATTTT.

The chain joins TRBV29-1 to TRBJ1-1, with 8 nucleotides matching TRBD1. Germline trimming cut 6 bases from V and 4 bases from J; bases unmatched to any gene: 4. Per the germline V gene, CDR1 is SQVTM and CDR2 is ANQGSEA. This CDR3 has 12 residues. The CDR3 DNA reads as TGCAGCGTAGGGACAGGTTTCACTGAAGCTTTCTTT. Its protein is CSVGTGFTEAFF.

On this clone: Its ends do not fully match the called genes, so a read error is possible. This CDR3 is CSSSSQGNAETQYF. The CDR3 bases are TGTTCCAGCAGCTCACAGGGGAATGCAGAGACCCAGTACTTC. The genes are TRBV7-9 and TRBJ2-5, with TRBD1 matching 7 bases. Germline-derived CDR1 and CDR2 are SEHNR and FQNEAQ (reference sequence). The CDR3 extends over 14 amino acids.

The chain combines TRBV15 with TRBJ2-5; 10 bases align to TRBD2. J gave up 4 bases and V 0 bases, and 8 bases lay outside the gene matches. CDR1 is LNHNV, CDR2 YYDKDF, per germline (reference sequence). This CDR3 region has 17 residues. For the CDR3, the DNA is TGTGCCACCAGCAGAGAGGTCCCTCTAGCGGGGGTAGAGACCCAGTACTTC. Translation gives CATSREVPLAGVETQYF.

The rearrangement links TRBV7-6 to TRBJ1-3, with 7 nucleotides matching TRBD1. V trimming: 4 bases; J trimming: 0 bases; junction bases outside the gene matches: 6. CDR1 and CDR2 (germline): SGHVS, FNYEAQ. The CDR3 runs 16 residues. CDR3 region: CASSSRDSSSGNTIYF. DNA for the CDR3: TGTGCCAGCAGCTCCCGGGACAGCTCCTCTGGAAACACCATATATTTT.

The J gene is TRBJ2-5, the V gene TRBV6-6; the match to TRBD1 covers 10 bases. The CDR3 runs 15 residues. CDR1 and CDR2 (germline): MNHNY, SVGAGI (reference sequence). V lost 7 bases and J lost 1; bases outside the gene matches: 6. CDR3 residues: CASIDRGRGQETQYF. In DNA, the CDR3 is TGTGCCAGCATCGACAGGGGGCGAGGCCAAGAGACCCAGTACTTC.

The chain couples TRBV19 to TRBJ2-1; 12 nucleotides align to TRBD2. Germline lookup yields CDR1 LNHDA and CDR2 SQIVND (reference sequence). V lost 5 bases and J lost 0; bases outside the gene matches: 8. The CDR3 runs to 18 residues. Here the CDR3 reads CASSRLAGADSSYNEQFF. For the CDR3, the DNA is TGTGCCAGTAGTCGACTAGCGGGGGCCGACAGCTCCTACAATGAGCAGTTCTTC.

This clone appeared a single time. The CDR3, as DNA: TGTGCCAGCAGCCCCTGGGAAAAAGCGGGAGCCAATGAGCAGTTCTTC. Encoded protein: CASSPWEKAGANEQFF. The genes are TRBV7-9 and TRBJ2-1; 8 nucleotides agree with TRBD2. The CDR3 runs to 16 residues. CDR1 and CDR2 (germline): SEHNR, FQNEAQ (reference sequence). Trimming removed 5 bases from V and 6 bases from J; junction bases left unmatched: 12. The full variable domain, completed using reference TRBV7-9 and TRBJ2-1, is DTGVSQNPRHKITKRGQNVTFRCDPISEHNRLYWYRQTLGQGPEFLTYFQNEAQLEKSRLLSDRFSAERPKGSFSTLEIQRTEQGDSAMYLCASSPWEKAGANEQFFGPGTRLTVL.

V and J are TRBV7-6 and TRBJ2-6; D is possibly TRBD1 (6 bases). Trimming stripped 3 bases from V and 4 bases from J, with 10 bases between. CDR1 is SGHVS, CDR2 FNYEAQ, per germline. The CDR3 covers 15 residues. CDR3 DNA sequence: TGTGCCAGCAGCTTTCAGGGGTACGGGGCCAACGTCCTGACTTTC. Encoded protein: CASSFQGYGANVLTF.

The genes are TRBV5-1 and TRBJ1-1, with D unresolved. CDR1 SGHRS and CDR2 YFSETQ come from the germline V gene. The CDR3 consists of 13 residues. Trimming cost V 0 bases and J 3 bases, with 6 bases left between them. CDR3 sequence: CASSLGSDTEAFF. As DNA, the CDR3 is TGCGCCAGCAGCTTGGGTTCGGACACTGAAGCTTTCTTT.

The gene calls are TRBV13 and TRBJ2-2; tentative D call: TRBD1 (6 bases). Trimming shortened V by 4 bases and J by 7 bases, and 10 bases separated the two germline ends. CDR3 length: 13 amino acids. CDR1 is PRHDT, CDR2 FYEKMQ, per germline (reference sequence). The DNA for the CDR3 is TGTGCCAGCAGCTCACAGGGTGGCGGGGAGCTGTTTTTT. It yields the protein CASSSQGGGELFF. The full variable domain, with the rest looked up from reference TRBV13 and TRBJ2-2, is AAGVIQSPRHLIKEKRETATLKCYPIPRHDTVYWYQQGPGQDPQFLISFYEKMQSDKGSIPDRFSAQQFSDYHSELNMSSLELGDSALYFCASSSQGGGELFFGEGSRLTVL.

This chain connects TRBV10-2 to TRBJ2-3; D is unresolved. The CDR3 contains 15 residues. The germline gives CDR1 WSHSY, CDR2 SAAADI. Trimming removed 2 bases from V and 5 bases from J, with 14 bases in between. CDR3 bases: TGCGCCAGCAGTGAGCCTGCCCGCCGACAAGATACGCAGTATTTT. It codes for CASSEPARRQDTQYF.

The CDR3 protein is CASRPGQSAEAFF. The DNA of the CDR3 is TGTGCCAGCAGACCTGGACAGTCTGCTGAAGCTTTCTTT. The chain links TRBV14 to TRBJ1-1; TRBD1 might be the D (6 bases). Trimming took off 6 bases at V and 6 bases at J, with 14 bases between the two ends. Germline assignment: CDR1 SGHDN and CDR2 FVKESK. The CDR3 consists of 13 residues.